This T cell receptor beta chain was found in a study of human T cells and chemical hapten exposure. Overall study context: Patients had diphenylcyclopropenone applied to the scalp weekly throughout the approximately 22-week study. Study outcomes and limitations: Large CDR3 similarity clusters arose significantly more often from expanded TCRs than from controls. Because they had alopecia, donors may respond immunologically unlike healthy people.

The study used a library that attached unique molecular identifiers to individual cDNA molecules. Using its own MiXCR run on the RACE reads, TCRdb lists one record per CDR3 protein. In the table there are about 340,000 distinct CDR3 sequences, around 7% of which are singletons. The CDR3 runs 14 residues. Trimming stripped 3 bases from V and 5 bases from J, with 13 bases between. Germline V gene sequence: CDR1 MNHEY, CDR2 SMNVEV (reference sequence). The time point: patch test 1, 2 weeks after DPC sensitization. Treatment indicated: therapeutic diphenylcyclopropenone sensitization with weekly scalp DPC. This clonotype was detected ten times or more. The antigen is not known.

This rearrangement joins TRBV27 to TRBJ1-1; D gene uncertain. The sequence was obtained from a woman aged 18 to 35 with alopecia areata. Some clones in this sample may be carry-over from other donors' samples. Material: whole blood, obtained in connection with sensitization to the hapten diphenylcyclopropenone (DPC). CDR3 nucleotide sequence: TGTGCCAGCAGTTTTTGGGATTCGGGGACTGAAGCTTTCTTT. Translated, it gives CASSFWDSGTEAFF.